Listed below are T cell receptor beta chains from one sample, sequenced in a study of blood T cells in healthy people across ages. From the 5' RACE reads, TCRdb called clonotypes with MiXCR, one entry per CDR3 protein. The data hold roughly 2 million distinct CDR3 sequences, with about 49% observed a single time. Sequencing input: blood. The receptor set was obtained from a woman aged 40 to 50 in good health. Both conserved end residues are part of each CDR3. A D gene is named only where the DNA matches it firmly. Size is stated for part of the rows, as once, few or many counts, or as a class when the clone is expanded.

D gene,J gene,clone size,V gene,CDR3 DNA,CDR3 protein
.,TRBJ2-5,few,TRBV29-1,TGCACCTTCCAGGGGGGGAGGGAGACCCAGTACTTC,CTFQGGRETQYF
TRBD2,TRBJ2-1,.,TRBV27,TGTGCCAGCCAAAACGCGCGACTAGCGGGGCTCCATGAGCAGTTCTTC,CASQNARLAGLHEQFF
.,TRBJ1-2,.,TRBV25-1,TGTGCCAGCAGTGAATACGAAGAGGGACATCGGACTTCAGGGGGCTACACCTTC,CASSEYEEGHRTSGGYTF
.,TRBJ1-5,.,TRBV12-3/TRBV12-4,TGTGCCAGCGGGCAGAAGTCTTATCAGCCCCAGCATTTT,CASGQKSYQPQHF
.,TRBJ2-7,.,TRBV20-1,TGCAGTGCTAGAGATCTTGGGGATGGCGATGAGCAGTACTTC,CSARDLGDGDEQYF
.,TRBJ1-1,.,TRBV6-5,TGTGCCAGCAGTCGAGCGCAGCTCCCTGAAGCTTTCTTT,CASSRAQLPEAFF
.,TRBJ2-5,.,TRBV28,TGTGCCAGCAGTTCCCCGGAGGGGACGTTGGGAGAGCAGTACTTC,CASSSPEGTLGEQYF
.,TRBJ2-5,.,TRBV29-1,TGCAGCATCCGCCGGGGGGAGACCCAGTACTTC,CSIRRGETQYF
TRBD1,TRBJ2-7,.,TRBV28,TGTGCCAGCACCCCGGGACAGCCCATACCCTTCCCCGCAGCTGAATACGAGCAGTACTTC,CASTPGQPIPFPAAEYEQYF
TRBD2,TRBJ2-3,.,TRBV7-2,TGTGCCAGCAGCTCCGGAACACTTATGACTAGCGGGGAGTGGACAGATACGCAGTATTTT,CASSSGTLMTSGEWTDTQYF
TRBD1,TRBJ2-7,.,TRBV28,TGTGCCAGCAGTTTCTTAGGGACAGGGGGCGCCGAGCAGTACTTC,CASSFLGTGGAEQYF
TRBD1,TRBJ2-3,once,TRBV6-6,TGTGCCAGCAGCAAGACAGGGGGGAACACAGATACGCAGTATTTT,CASSKTGGNTDTQYF
.,TRBJ2-1,.,TRBV4-3,TGCGCCAGCAGCCAAGATCTCCCTTTAAGGGCGGGGCCTAAGTTCTTC,CASSQDLPLRAGPKFF
.,TRBJ1-2,.,TRBV2,TGTGCCAGCAGTGTTACCAAAAGCTACACCTTC,CASSVTKSYTF
.,TRBJ1-5,.,TRBV24-1,TGTGCCACCAGTGATCCCTCGGGCTCCAATCAGCCCCAGCATTTT,CATSDPSGSNQPQHF
.,TRBJ1-2,once,TRBV3-1,TGTGCCAGCAGCCAATTAGGGAGGAAGGGTTGGGGCTATGGCTACACCTTC,CASSQLGRKGWGYGYTF
.,TRBJ2-7,.,TRBV4-3,TGCGCCAGCAGCCAAAGCGAACACGGCTCCTACGAGCAGTACTTC,CASSQSEHGSYEQYF
.,TRBJ2-6,.,TRBV7-9,TGTGCCAGCAGCCTTCTCATCATCTCTGGGGCCAACGTCCTGACTTTC,CASSLLIISGANVLTF
.,TRBJ2-5,.,TRBV6-1,TGTGCCAGCAGGGAACCGCCGACAGTACAAGAGACCCAGTACTTC,CASREPPTVQETQYF
.,TRBJ1-6,.,TRBV6-5,TGTGTCAGCTGCCGGGGGTTAGCGGATTCACCCCTCCACTTT,CVSCRGLADSPLHF
.,TRBJ1-2,.,TRBV4-3,TGCGCCAGCAGTCTTATGGGTTGGGGCTATGGCTACACCTTC,CASSLMGWGYGYTF
TRBD2,TRBJ2-3,.,TRBV20-1,TGCAGTGCTAGAGATAGGGGACTAGCGGCAGATACGCAGTATTTT,CSARDRGLAADTQYF
TRBD2,TRBJ2-3,few,TRBV11-1,TGTGCCAGTACCCAGGGTAGCGGGTTTACGGATACGCAGTATTTT,CASTQGSGFTDTQYF
.,TRBJ2-3,few,TRBV27,TGTGCCAGCACTAAGCGGGCCCCGGGTAGTCCAGATACGCAGTATTTT,CASTKRAPGSPDTQYF
.,TRBJ1-5,.,TRBV27,TGTGCCAGCAGTTCCTTGAAGTCTCGGTATAGCAATCAGCCCCAGCATTTT,CASSSLKSRYSNQPQHF
.,TRBJ1-2,.,TRBV4-3,TGCGCCAGCAGCCAAGACCCGGGACTGACTTATGGCTACACCTTC,CASSQDPGLTYGYTF
.,TRBJ2-5,.,TRBV6-5,TGTGCCAGCAGTTCCAGGTCGGGGACGTCCCCTAGATTGGTCCAGTACTTC,CASSSRSGTSPRLVQYF
.,TRBJ1-5,.,TRBV20-1,TGCAGTGCGAGAGGACTGGGGACGGGCAATCAGTCCCAGCATTTT,CSARGLGTGNQSQHF
.,TRBJ1-2,.,TRBV3-1,TGTGCCAGCAGCCGATGGGGCGGGGAGTTAAACTATGGCTACACCTTC,CASSRWGGELNYGYTF
.,TRBJ2-2,.,TRBV5-1,TGCGCCAGTTACCCTAACACCGGGGAGCTGTTTTTT,CASYPNTGELFF
TRBD1,TRBJ2-1,.,TRBV4-3,TGCGCCAGCAGCCAAGTAAGCCCCGGGACAGGCTACTCCAATGAGCAGTTCTTC,CASSQVSPGTGYSNEQFF
TRBD2,TRBJ2-7,.,TRBV5-1,TGCGCCAGCAGCCCTCTCACGCGGGAGACCCGGTACTTC,CASSPLTRETRYF
.,TRBJ2-1,few,TRBV24-1,TGTGCCACAGTCGATATACTCAATGAGCAGTTCTTC,CATVDILNEQFF
.,TRBJ1-4,.,TRBV4-2,TGTGCCAGCAGCCAAGAGTCGGCGGGGGCCGCAACTAATGAAAAACTGTTTTTT,CASSQESAGAATNEKLFF
TRBD1,TRBJ1-1,.,TRBV3-1,TGTGCCAGCAGTTACGCCGCCGGGACAGACAATGAAGCTTTCTTT,CASSYAAGTDNEAFF
.,TRBJ2-1,.,TRBV5-1,TGCGCCAGCACAACAATGGGCCTCAACAATGAGCAGTTCTTC,CASTTMGLNNEQFF
.,TRBJ2-5,few,TRBV12-3/TRBV12-4,TGTGCCAGCAGTTTATTGGTTCGGCAGTCTCAAGAGACCCAGTACTTC,CASSLLVRQSQETQYF
.,TRBJ2-7,.,TRBV4-1,TGCGCCAGCAGCCAAGATGATCCGTCAAGGGACCGACAGGAGTCCTACGAGCAGTACTTC,CASSQDDPSRDRQESYEQYF
.,TRBJ2-5,few,TRBV14,TGTGCCAGCAGCCAAGATTGGGTTTCTAGCCCCCAGTACTTC,CASSQDWVSSPQYF
TRBD2,TRBJ2-1,once,TRBV28,TGTGCCAGCAGTATAGGGGGGACTAGCGGACTTAATGAGCAGTTCTTC,CASSIGGTSGLNEQFF
TRBD1,TRBJ1-4,.,TRBV5-1,TGCGCCAGCAGCTTGAGGGGACAGACAACTAATGAAAAACTGTTTTTT,CASSLRGQTTNEKLFF
TRBD2,TRBJ2-3,few,TRBV20-1,TGCAGTGCTAGACCGGGACTAGCGGGGACCTCCGATACGCAGTATTTT,CSARPGLAGTSDTQYF
.,TRBJ1-2,.,TRBV7-8,TGTGCCAGCAGCTGGCAACTCAATTCGGACTATGGCTACACCTTC,CASSWQLNSDYGYTF
.,TRBJ2-7,.,TRBV28,TGTGCCAGCAGATCGGGACACGGGAAGAATTCCGAGCAGTACTTC,CASRSGHGKNSEQYF
TRBD2,TRBJ2-5,few,TRBV6-2/TRBV6-3,TGTGCCAGCATGGCGGGACTAGCGAGAGAGACCCAGTACTTC,CASMAGLARETQYF
TRBD2,TRBJ2-3,few,TRBV20-1,TGCAGTGCTACGATGGGGGGGACAGATACGCAGTATTTT,CSATMGGTDTQYF
.,TRBJ1-6,.,TRBV6-1,TGTGCCAGCAGTGAAGCGACGACAGTAATTCAGGCACCCCTCCACTTT,CASSEATTVIQAPLHF
.,TRBJ1-1,.,TRBV10-3,TGTGCCATCAGTGCCCAGGGAAGGACCACTGAAGCTTTCTTT,CAISAQGRTTEAFF
TRBD1,TRBJ2-3,.,TRBV12-3/TRBV12-4,TGTGCCTGCATCAGGAGAGGGGGCGCAGATACGCAGTATTTT,CACIRRGGADTQYF
.,TRBJ2-5,few,TRBV12-3/TRBV12-4,TGTGCCAGCAGCCCTAGGGTCCCGGGGAGGATGGAGACCCAGTACTTC,CASSPRVPGRMETQYF
.,TRBJ2-3,.,TRBV3-1,TGTGCCAGCAGCCAAGAAGTTCGTGGGGTTCAGTATTTT,CASSQEVRGVQYF
.,TRBJ1-2,few,TRBV5-1,TGCGCCAGCAGCTTGGGCGTAGGACAAAACTATGGCTACACCTTC,CASSLGVGQNYGYTF
TRBD1,TRBJ1-5,few,TRBV4-2,TGTGCCAGCAGCCAAGACGCCGGGACAGGGAGTGCTCAGCCCCAGCATTTT,CASSQDAGTGSAQPQHF
.,TRBJ2-7,.,TRBV12-3/TRBV12-4,TGTGCCAGCTGCCAAAGCGACAGGATCTACGAGCAGTACTTC,CASCQSDRIYEQYF
.,TRBJ2-5,.,TRBV20-1,TGCAGTGCTAGAAACAGGGAAAGCGTTAATGAGCAGTACTTC,CSARNRESVNEQYF
.,TRBJ2-3,.,TRBV24-1,TGTGCCACCAGTGATTGGCGGCAGGCGGATACGCAGTATTTT,CATSDWRQADTQYF
.,TRBJ2-3,few,TRBV3-1,TGTGCCAGCAGCCGAACCGGGACCGGGGCGCAGTATTTT,CASSRTGTGAQYF
TRBD2,TRBJ2-4,few,TRBV12-3/TRBV12-4,TGTGCCAGCAGTTCCGGGCGGACTAGCGGGGTCACGCCCAAAAACATTCAGTACTTC,CASSSGRTSGVTPKNIQYF
TRBD1,TRBJ2-7,many,TRBV6-6,TGTGCCAGCAGAACCGGGACAGGAGCCTCATACGAGCAGTACTTC,CASRTGTGASYEQYF
.,TRBJ2-3,.,TRBV11-2,TGTGCCAGCCGCTTCACTAGCTGGAGTAGTAGCACAGATACGCAGTATTTT,CASRFTSWSSSTDTQYF